These 18 T cell receptor beta chains came from one sample sequenced in a study of blood T cell repertoires in COVID-19. Repertoires were generated with immunoSEQ multiplex PCR, while TCRdb's copy carries only in-frame clones and drops some. Among tens of thousands of clones listed, roughly four fifths were seen once. The sequencing sample was made of peripheral blood. The receptor source for this set is a man between 60 and 70 years old with COVID-19, enrolled during active disease.

This clone is a singleton in its sample. The gene calls are TRBV7-2 and TRBJ2-5, with TRBD2 as a possible D gene (6 bases). The CDR3 is made up of 16 amino acids. CDR1 and CDR2 from the germline V gene are SGHTA and FQGNSA. V was cut by 3 bases and J by 0 bases, with 14 bases left in between. CDR3: CASSFSPGGYQETQYF. In nucleotides, the CDR3 is TGTGCCAGCAGCTTTTCCCCCGGGGGATACCAAGAGACCCAGTACTTC.

The chain has TRBV7-9 and TRBJ1-6, with D possibly matching TRBD1 (6 bases). Germline CDR1 and CDR2: SEHNR and FQNEAQ (reference sequence). This CDR3 region has 16 residues. V lost 5 bases, J lost 8 bases, and 19 bases lay in between. The CDR3 bases are TGTGCCAGCAGCCCAGTAGGGGGGGACCTACATTCACCCCTCCACTTT. This translates into CASSPVGGDLHSPLHF. The full variable domain, with the rest looked up from reference TRBV7-9 and TRBJ1-6, is DTGVSQNPRHKITKRGQNVTFRCDPISEHNRLYWYRQTLGQGPEFLTYFQNEAQLEKSRLLSDRFSAERPKGSFSTLEIQRTEQGDSAMYLCASSPVGGDLHSPLHFGNGTRLTVT.

This clone was observed a handful of times. The chain combines TRBV5-1 with TRBJ1-2, with D unresolved. The germline V and J ends were trimmed by 1 base and 5 bases, with 12 bases remaining between them. Looked up from germline, CDR1 is SGHRS and CDR2 is YFSETQ. The CDR3 runs to 14 residues. CDR3 amino acids: CASSLTRQLYGYTF. For the CDR3, the DNA is TGCGCCAGCAGCTTGACTAGACAATTATATGGCTACACCTTC.

The V call is TRBV18, the J call TRBJ1-2; D unresolved. V was trimmed by 3 bases and J by 5 bases, leaving 16 bases between them. The CDR3 loop spans 15 amino acids. The germline CDR1 and CDR2 sequences are KGHSH and LQKENI. CDR3 DNA sequence: TGTGCCAGCTCACCCCCTTCGAACAGTGTGTATGGCTACACCTTC. Protein sequence: CASSPPSNSVYGYTF.

The CDR3: CATSRGGTGGYRAYEQYF. In DNA, the CDR3 is TGTGCCACCAGCAGAGGAGGGACGGGAGGGTACAGGGCCTACGAGCAGTACTTC. The rearrangement joins TRBV15 to TRBJ2-7; 8 positions agree with TRBD2. The CDR3 totals 18 residues. The junction had 13 bases not matched to a gene; V was cut back by 1 base and J by 2 bases. The germline V gene encodes CDR1 LNHNV and CDR2 YYDKDF (reference sequence).

The rearrangement uses TRBV5-6 and TRBJ2-7; 7 bases fit TRBD1. V was pared by 2 bases and J by 6 bases, with 5 bases of the junction left unmatched. This CDR3 comprises 13 residues. The germline V gene has CDR1 SGHDT and CDR2 YYEEEE. The CDR3 sequence: CASSFGTESEQYF. CDR3 coding DNA: TGTGCCAGCAGCTTTGGGACAGAGAGCGAGCAGTACTTC.

As DNA, the CDR3 is TGTGCCAGCAGCTTCTCGGGTAGCGGGAGGGCCATCGAGCAGTACTTC. This sequence encodes CASSFSGSGRAIEQYF. V and J are TRBV7-2 and TRBJ2-7; TRBD2 agrees at 11 bases. CDR3 length: 16 amino acids. The J segment lost 6 bases and the V segment lost 3 bases, leaving 10 bases of the junction unmatched. The V gene's germline CDR1 is SGHTA and CDR2 FQGNSA.

The CDR3, as DNA: TGCAGCGTTGAAGACCCTAAATTCCGACTAGCGGGAACCTACAATGAGCAGTTCTTC. Protein sequence: CSVEDPKFRLAGTYNEQFF. The rearrangement links TRBV29-1 to TRBJ2-1, with 11 bases fitting TRBD2. Germline CDR1 and CDR2: SQVTM and ANQGSEA. V dropped 0 bases and J dropped 2; count of bases not matched to a gene: 12. CDR3 length: 19 residues.

The V call is TRBV6-6, the J call TRBJ2-7; tentatively, D is TRBD1 (6 bases). Germline V gene lookup returns CDR1 MNHNY and CDR2 SVGAGI (reference sequence). V lost 10 bases and J 1 base, leaving 17 bases between the germline ends. The CDR3 is 14 residues long. In nucleotides, the CDR3 is TGTGCCACTACACCAGAGGGGGTATCCTACGAGCAGTACTTC. It is translated as CATTPEGVSYEQYF.

V usage is TRBV7-3 and J usage is TRBJ2-7; D perhaps matches TRBD1 (6 bases). Germline CDR1 and CDR2: SGHTA and FQGTGA. This CDR3 is 13 amino acids long. Trimming took 5 bases from V and 4 from J, leaving 12 bases between them. CDR3 amino acids: CASSIGQSYEQYF. CDR3 coding DNA: TGTGCCAGCAGCATCGGACAGAGTTACGAGCAGTACTTC.

The chain joins TRBV5-1 to TRBJ2-5, with 8 bases fitting TRBD2. V shed 4 bases and J 5 bases; nucleotides not matched to a gene: 13. The CDR3 is 16 residues long. Germline-derived CDR1 and CDR2 are SGHRS and YFSETQ. Here the CDR3 DNA reads TGCGCCAGCAGCGCGGGGGGCAGGCTGAGAGGGGAGACCCAGTACTTC. It codes for CASSAGGRLRGETQYF.

The chain recombines TRBV5-8 with TRBJ1-2, with 11 positions matching TRBD1. Trimming cost V 2 bases and J 6 bases; bases outside gene matches: 9. CDR3 length: 16 amino acids. CDR1 is SGHTS and CDR2 is YDEGEE in the germline V gene. This CDR3 is CASSFKGQGDSNGYTF. CDR3 coding DNA: TGTGCCAGCAGCTTTAAGGGACAGGGGGATTCAAATGGCTACACCTTC.

CDR3 in amino acids: CASSLGAGQGGEQYF. The CDR3, as DNA: TGTGCCAGCAGCTTAGGGGCAGGACAGGGGGGTGAGCAGTACTTC. V usage is TRBV7-9 and J usage is TRBJ2-7; 10 nucleotides match TRBD1. The germline V gene has CDR1 SEHNR and CDR2 FQNEAQ (reference sequence). The CDR3 consists of 15 residues. The J segment lost 7 bases and the V segment lost 1 base, leaving 7 bases of the junction unmatched.

This chain joins TRBV5-1 and TRBJ2-7; 8 bases map to TRBD1. This CDR3 region has 15 residues. CDR1 and CDR2 from the germline V gene are SGHRS and YFSETQ. The J segment lost 2 bases and the V segment lost 4 bases, leaving 8 bases of the junction unmatched. CDR3 DNA: TGCGCCAGCAGCGTAGGAGGACAGGGAACCTACGAGCAGTACTTC. Translated: CASSVGGQGTYEQYF. Based on the CDR3 plus reference TRBV5-1 and TRBJ2-7, the full variable domain is KAGVTQTPRYLIKTRGQQVTLSCSPISGHRSVSWYQQTPGQGLQFLFEYFSETQRNKGNFPGRFSGRQFSNSRSEMNVSTLELGDSALYLCASSVGGQGTYEQYFGPGTRLTVT.

The V gene is TRBV7-3, the J gene TRBJ2-2; 9 positions agree with TRBD1. Germline V CDR1 and CDR2: SGHTA, FQGTGA. V dropped 1 base and J dropped 5; count of bases not matched to a gene: 5. The length of the CDR3 is 16 residues. The CDR3 nucleotides are TGTGCCAGCAGCTTAAGACAGGGGGTTCGTACCGGGGAGCTGTTTTTT. Translation gives CASSLRQGVRTGELFF.

This rearrangement joins TRBV10-3 to TRBJ1-2; 10 positions match TRBD1. Per germline, CDR1 ENHRY and CDR2 SYGVKD. The CDR3 covers 15 residues. With V trimmed by 0 bases and J by 7 bases, 5 bases remained unmatched. In DNA form, the CDR3 reads TGTGCCATCAGTGAGTCCGGGACAGGGGTGTTTGGCTACACCTTC. It specifies CAISESGTGVFGYTF.

The chain recombines TRBV5-1 with TRBJ2-1, with D perhaps matching TRBD2 (5 bases). The CDR3 totals 15 residues. The germline gives CDR1 SGHRS, CDR2 YFSETQ. With 2 bases removed from V and 10 bases from J, the gap between germline ends came to 19 bases. The chain's CDR3 is CASSFTRTGRGEQFF. CDR3 nucleotides: TGCGCCAGCAGCTTTACCCGGACGGGTCGCGGGGAGCAGTTCTTC.

Note on this clone: The same CDR3 arises from other DNA sequences in this sample as well. This chain links TRBV5-1 with TRBJ2-1; 12 nucleotides line up with TRBD2. CDR1 is SGHRS, CDR2 YFSETQ, per germline. J lost 6 bases, V lost 5 bases, and 3 bases had no gene match. There are 14 residues in the CDR3. CDR3 DNA: TGCGCCAGCAGGGAACTAGCGGGGGGCAATGAGCAGTTCTTC. This translates into CASRELAGGNEQFF.